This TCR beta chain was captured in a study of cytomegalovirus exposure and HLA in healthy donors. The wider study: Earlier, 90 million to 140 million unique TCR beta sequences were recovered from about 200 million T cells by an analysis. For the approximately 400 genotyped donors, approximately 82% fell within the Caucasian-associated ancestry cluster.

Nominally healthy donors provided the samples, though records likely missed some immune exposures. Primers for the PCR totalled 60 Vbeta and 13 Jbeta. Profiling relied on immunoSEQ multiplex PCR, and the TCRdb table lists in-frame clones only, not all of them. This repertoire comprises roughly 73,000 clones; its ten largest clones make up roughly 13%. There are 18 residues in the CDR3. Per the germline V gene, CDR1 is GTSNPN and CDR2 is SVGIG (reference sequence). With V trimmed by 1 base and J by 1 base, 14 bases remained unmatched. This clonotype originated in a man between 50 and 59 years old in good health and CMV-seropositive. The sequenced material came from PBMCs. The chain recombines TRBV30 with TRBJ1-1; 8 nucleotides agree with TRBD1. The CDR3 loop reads CAWSARQGRALGNTEAFF. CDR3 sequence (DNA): TGTGCCTGGAGTGCCCGACAGGGGAGAGCTCTAGGGAACACTGAAGCTTTCTTT.